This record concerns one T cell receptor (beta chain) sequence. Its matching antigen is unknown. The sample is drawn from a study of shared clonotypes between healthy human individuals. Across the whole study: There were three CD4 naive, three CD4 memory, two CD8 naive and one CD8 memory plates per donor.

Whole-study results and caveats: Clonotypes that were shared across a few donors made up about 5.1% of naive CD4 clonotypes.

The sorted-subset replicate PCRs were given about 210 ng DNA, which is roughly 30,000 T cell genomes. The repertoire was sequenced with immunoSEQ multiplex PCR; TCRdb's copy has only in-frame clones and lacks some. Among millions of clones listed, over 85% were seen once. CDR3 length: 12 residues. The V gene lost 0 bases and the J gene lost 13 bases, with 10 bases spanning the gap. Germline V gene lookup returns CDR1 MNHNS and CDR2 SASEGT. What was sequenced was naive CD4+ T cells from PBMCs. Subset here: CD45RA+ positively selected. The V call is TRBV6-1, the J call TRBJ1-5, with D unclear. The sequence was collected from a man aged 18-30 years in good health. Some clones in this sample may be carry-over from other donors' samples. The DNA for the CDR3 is TGTGCCAGCAGTGAAGCGGACGGAACGCAGCATTTT. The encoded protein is CASSEADGTQHF.